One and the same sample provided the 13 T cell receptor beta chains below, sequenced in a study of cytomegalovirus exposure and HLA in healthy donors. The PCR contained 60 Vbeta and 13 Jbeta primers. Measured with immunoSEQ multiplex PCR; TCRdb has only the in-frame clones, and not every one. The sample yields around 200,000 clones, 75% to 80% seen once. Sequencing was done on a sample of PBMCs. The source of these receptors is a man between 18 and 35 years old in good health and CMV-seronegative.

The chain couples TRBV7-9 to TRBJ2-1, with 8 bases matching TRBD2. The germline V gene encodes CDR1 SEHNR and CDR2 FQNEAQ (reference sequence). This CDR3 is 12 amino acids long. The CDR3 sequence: CAGLAGHNEQFF. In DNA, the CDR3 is TGTGCGGGGCTAGCGGGCCACAATGAGCAGTTCTTC.

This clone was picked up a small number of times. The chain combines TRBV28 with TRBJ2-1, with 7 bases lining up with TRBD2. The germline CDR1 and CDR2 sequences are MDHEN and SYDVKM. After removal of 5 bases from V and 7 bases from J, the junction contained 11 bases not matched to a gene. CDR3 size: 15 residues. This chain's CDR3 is CASSPSAGEMNEQFF. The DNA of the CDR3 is TGTGCCAGCAGTCCCTCCGCGGGGGAGATGAATGAGCAGTTCTTC.

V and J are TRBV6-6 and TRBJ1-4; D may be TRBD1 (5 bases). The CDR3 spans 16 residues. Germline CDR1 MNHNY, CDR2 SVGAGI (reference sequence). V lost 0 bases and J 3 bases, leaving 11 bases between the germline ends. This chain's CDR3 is CASSYSLRQPNEKLFF. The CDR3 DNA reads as TGTGCCAGCAGTTACTCTTTGAGACAGCCTAATGAAAAACTGTTTTTT.

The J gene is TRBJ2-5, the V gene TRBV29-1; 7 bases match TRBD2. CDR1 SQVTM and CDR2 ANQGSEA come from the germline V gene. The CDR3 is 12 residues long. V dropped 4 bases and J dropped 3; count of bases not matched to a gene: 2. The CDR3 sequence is CSVAAGEETQYF. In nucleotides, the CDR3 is TGCAGCGTTGCGGCGGGGGAAGAGACCCAGTACTTC.

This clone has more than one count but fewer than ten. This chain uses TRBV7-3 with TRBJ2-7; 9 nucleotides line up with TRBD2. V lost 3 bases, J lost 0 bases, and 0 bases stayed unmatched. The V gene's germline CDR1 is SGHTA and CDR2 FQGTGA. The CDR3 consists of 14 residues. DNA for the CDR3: TGTGCCAGCAGCTTTAGCGGGAGCTCCTACGAGCAGTACTTC. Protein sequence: CASSFSGSSYEQYF.

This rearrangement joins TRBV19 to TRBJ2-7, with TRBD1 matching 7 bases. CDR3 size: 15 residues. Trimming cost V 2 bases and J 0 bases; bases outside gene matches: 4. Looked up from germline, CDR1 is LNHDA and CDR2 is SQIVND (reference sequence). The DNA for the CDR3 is TGTGCCAGTAGTATAACCGGGGACAGCTCCTACGAGCAGTACTTC. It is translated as CASSITGDSSYEQYF.

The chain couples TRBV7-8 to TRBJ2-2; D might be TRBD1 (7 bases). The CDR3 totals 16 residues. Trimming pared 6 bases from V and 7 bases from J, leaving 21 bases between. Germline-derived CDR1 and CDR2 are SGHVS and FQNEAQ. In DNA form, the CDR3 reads TGTGCCAGCAGGCTGGGGCGGGACAGTGGCGACGGGGAGCTGTTTTTT. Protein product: CASRLGRDSGDGELFF. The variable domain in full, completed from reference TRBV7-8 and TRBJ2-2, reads GAGVSQSPRYKVAKRGQDVALRCDPISGHVSLFWYQQALGQGPEFLTYFQNEAQLDKSGLPSDRFFAERPEGSVSTLKIQRTQQEDSAVYLCASRLGRDSGDGELFFGEGSRLTVL.

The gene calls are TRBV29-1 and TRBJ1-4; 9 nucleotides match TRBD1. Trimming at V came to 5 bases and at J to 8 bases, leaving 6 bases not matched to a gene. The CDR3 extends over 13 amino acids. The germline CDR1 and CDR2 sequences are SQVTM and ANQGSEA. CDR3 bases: TGCAGCGTTCGCACAGGGGGCGCGGAAAAACTGTTTTTT. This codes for CSVRTGGAEKLFF.

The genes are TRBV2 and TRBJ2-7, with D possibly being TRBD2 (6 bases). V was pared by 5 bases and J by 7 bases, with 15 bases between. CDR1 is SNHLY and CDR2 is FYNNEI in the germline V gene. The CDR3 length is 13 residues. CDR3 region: CASSPRPSGEQYF. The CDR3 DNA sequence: TGTGCCAGCAGTCCACGGCCCAGCGGGGAGCAGTACTTC.

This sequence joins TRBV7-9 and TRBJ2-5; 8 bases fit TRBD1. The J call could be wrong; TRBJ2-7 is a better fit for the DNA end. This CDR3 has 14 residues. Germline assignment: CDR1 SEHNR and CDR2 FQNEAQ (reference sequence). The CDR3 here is CASSQRDRPYEQYF. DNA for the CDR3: TGTGCCAGCAGCCAAAGGGACAGGCCCTACGAGCAGTACTTC.

For the CDR3, the DNA is TGTGCCAGTAGTATTGGGGGCCCTGAAGCTTTCTTT. This gives the protein CASSIGGPEAFF. V is TRBV19 and J is TRBJ1-1; D may be TRBD1 (6 bases). The germline CDR1 and CDR2 sequences are LNHDA and SQIVND (reference sequence). V lost 3 bases, J lost 6 bases, and 8 bases lay in between. The CDR3 is 12 residues long. The full variable domain, in which reference TRBV19 and TRBJ1-1 provide the parts outside the CDR3, is DGGITQSPKYLFRKEGQNVTLSCEQNLNHDAMYWYRQDPGQGLRLIYYSQIVNDFQKGDIAEGYSVSREKKESFPLTVTSAQKNPTAFYLCASSIGGPEAFFGQGTRLTVV.

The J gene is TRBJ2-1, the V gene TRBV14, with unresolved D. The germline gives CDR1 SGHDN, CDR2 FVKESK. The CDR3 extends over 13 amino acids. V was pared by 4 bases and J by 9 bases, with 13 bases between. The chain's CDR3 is CASSPPGLGEQFF. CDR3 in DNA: TGTGCCAGCAGCCCTCCAGGATTGGGTGAGCAGTTCTTC.

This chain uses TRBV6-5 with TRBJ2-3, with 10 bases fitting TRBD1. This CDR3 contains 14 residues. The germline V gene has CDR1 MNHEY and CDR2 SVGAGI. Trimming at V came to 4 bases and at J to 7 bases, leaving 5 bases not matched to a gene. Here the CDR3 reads CASSSTGGGNTQYF. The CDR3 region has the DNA TGTGCCAGCAGTTCGACAGGGGGCGGAAATACGCAGTATTTT.